The sequence of this TCR beta chain was determined in a study of PD-1 blockade in classical Hodgkin lymphoma. Profiled with immunoSEQ multiplex PCR; TCRdb holds only in-frame clones, not every one. The data contain some 3,200 clones, about 80% of them seen just once; the ten biggest clones take up about 17%. Looked up from germline, CDR1 is LGHNA and CDR2 is YSLEER. This CDR3 has 16 residues. V was clipped by 3 bases and J by 3 bases; unmatched bases: 4. Study-level results: Reasons behind the repertoire differences stay unclear, perhaps disease activity or earlier therapy. Compared with healthy donors, newly diagnosed patients reportedly showed lower baseline TCR diversity.

Worth noting for this clone: Its antigen is undetermined.

Described time point: newly diagnosed, previously untreated cHL patient sample. The study isolated CD8+ T cells from thawed PBMCs by magnetic negative selection. Untreated, newly diagnosed classical Hodgkin lymphoma PBMCs were comparators. The origin of this receptor is a human donor with classical Hodgkin lymphoma. Material for sequencing was CD8+ T cells from blood. The rearrangement uses TRBV4-3 and TRBJ2-1; 11 positions match TRBD2. The CDR3 nucleotides are TGCGCCAGCAGCCAGGGGACTAGCGGAGACTACAATGAGCAGTTCTTC. Its translation is CASSQGTSGDYNEQFF.